Here is one T cell receptor beta chain with its context. This sample stems from a study of OX40 agonist ivuxolimab in advanced cancers. This CDR3 spans 15 amino acids. The germline V gene encodes CDR1 SEHNR and CDR2 FQNEAQ (reference sequence). Trimming removed 6 bases from V and 7 bases from J; junction bases left unmatched: 14. Repertoires were generated with immunoSEQ multiplex PCR, while TCRdb's copy carries only in-frame clones and drops some. The repertoire includes roughly 70,000 clones, just under 90% of them detected once, and roughly 11% sits in the top ten. The sequenced sample was CD4+ or CD8+ T cells sorted from blood, obtained in a trial of the OX40 agonist ivuxolimab. The V gene is TRBV7-9, the J gene TRBJ2-7; 8 nucleotides agree with TRBD1. This sequence originates from an adult with an advanced solid tumor such as melanoma, head and neck, liver or kidney cancer. Here the CDR3 reads CASRYPDREDGEQYF. The DNA of the CDR3 is TGTGCCAGCAGGTATCCGGACAGGGAGGACGGAGAGCAGTACTTC. Full variable domain (rest looked up from reference TRBV7-9 and TRBJ2-7): DTGVSQNPRHKITKRGQNVTFRCDPISEHNRLYWYRQTLGQGPEFLTYFQNEAQLEKSRLLSDRFSAERPKGSFSTLEIQRTEQGDSAMYLCASRYPDREDGEQYFGPGTRLTVT.